This is a list of T cell receptor beta chains from one sample in a study of blood T cell repertoires in COVID-19. Produced via immunoSEQ multiplex PCR; TCRdb's table is partial and in-frame only. The profile shows around 250,000 clones, roughly 85% of them singletons. Sequencing was carried out using PBMCs or T cells enriched from blood (not recorded which). Source of these receptors: a woman in her 50s who had recovered from COVID-19. CDR3s include the opening cysteine and the closing phenylalanine or tryptophan. Each record gives: CDR3 length, J gene, V gene, clone size, D gene, CDR3 DNA, CDR3 protein. The D gene is left open where the match is weak. Clone size is not always given. Where it is, it says once, few, many or a class for expanded clones.

13 | TRBJ1-4 | TRBV11-2 | . | . | TGTGCCAGCAGCCCCTCAGGGCGGGAAAAACTGTTTTTT | CASSPSGREKLFF
14 | TRBJ1-2 | TRBV6-5 | . | TRBD1 | TGTGCCAGCACCCCCCGGACAGGGGTTTATGGCTACACCTTC | CASTPRTGVYGYTF
13 | TRBJ1-5 | TRBV30 | . | . | TGTGCCTGGAGTGCAGGGGACGGGCAGCCCCAGCATTTT | CAWSAGDGQPQHF
14 | TRBJ2-7 | TRBV29-1 | . | TRBD2 | TGCAGCGTTGAACGACTAGCGGGAGGTTACGAGCAGTACTTC | CSVERLAGGYEQYF
16 | TRBJ1-5 | TRBV5-6 | . | . | TGTGCCAGCAGCTTGGGTACAGGGAGTGGCAATCAGCCCCAGCATTTT | CASSLGTGSGNQPQHF
13 | TRBJ1-2 | TRBV19 | . | . | TGTGCCAGTAGTGGTCCTACTAACTATGGCTACACCTTC | CASSGPTNYGYTF
16 | TRBJ2-2 | TRBV4-1 | . | TRBD2 | TGCGCCAGCAGCCAAGATGCGGGACTAAACACCGGGGAGCTGTTTTTT | CASSQDAGLNTGELFF
13 | TRBJ2-3 | TRBV25-1 | . | . | . | CASSEFGEGSRYF
18 | TRBJ2-1 | TRBV5-4 | many | TRBD2 | TGTGCCAGCAGCTTGGATACTAGCGGGAGGAGCTCCTACAATGAGCAGTTCTTC | CASSLDTSGRSSYNEQFF
15 | TRBJ1-2 | TRBV2 | . | TRBD1 | TGTGCCAGCGGAGATTGGCTGGGGACAGTGCGTGGCTACACCTTC | CASGDWLGTVRGYTF
12 | TRBJ2-7 | TRBV7-7 | . | . | TGTTCGGGATTTGGGGAGGGGGACGAGCAGTACTTC | CSGFGEGDEQYF
13 | TRBJ1-4 | TRBV11-2 | few | TRBD1 | TGTGCCAGCAGCTTAGAACAGGGGGCAAAACTGTTTTTT | CASSLEQGAKLFF
19 | TRBJ2-3 | TRBV29-1 | . | . | TGCAGCGTTGAGTGGGGGCAGGGGACAATATTCAATACCACAGATACGCAGTATTTT | CSVEWGQGTIFNTTDTQYF
15 | TRBJ2-1 | TRBV28 | . | TRBD1 | TGTGCCAGCAGTGAACGGACAGGGACCTACAATGAGCAGTTCTTC | CASSERTGTYNEQFF
17 | TRBJ2-7 | TRBV5-1 | . | . | TGCGCCAGCAGCCCCCTGGGGGGCGGGAGTGGGACCTACGAGCAGTACTTC | CASSPLGGGSGTYEQYF
16 | TRBJ2-1 | TRBV7-3 | . | TRBD2 | TGTGCCAGCAGCTTGGGAAAGACTAGCGGGAAAAATGAGCAGTTCTTC | CASSLGKTSGKNEQFF
15 | TRBJ1-1 | TRBV28 | . | TRBD1 | TGTGCCAGCACCCAGGACAGGCCCATGAACACTGAAGCTTTCTTT | CASTQDRPMNTEAFF
14 | TRBJ1-2 | TRBV3-1/TRBV3-2 | once | TRBD1 | TGTGCCAGCAGCCCACAGGGGCTTTGGTATGGCTACACCTTC | CASSPQGLWYGYTF
15 | TRBJ1-1 | TRBV5-1 | once | TRBD1 | TGCGCCAGCAGCCCGTGGACAGGGGTCAACACTGAAGCTTTCTTT | CASSPWTGVNTEAFF
15 | TRBJ2-2 | TRBV7-3 | . | . | TGTGCCAGCAGCTCCTTTACTAGTCTGGGCGGGGAGCTGTTTTTT | CASSSFTSLGGELFF
17 | TRBJ1-4 | TRBV7-9 | few | . | TGTGCCAGCAGCTTAGCGCGGGGGGATTCAACTAATGAAAAACTGTTTTTT | CASSLARGDSTNEKLFF
14 | TRBJ2-7 | TRBV2 | once | TRBD1 | TGTGCCAGCCTCCGGGACAGGGGACCCTACGAGCAGTACTTC | CASLRDRGPYEQYF
15 | TRBJ1-4 | TRBV29-1 | . | . | TGCAGCGTTCGAGAAGGGTGGGCAGGGTTTGAAAAACTGTTTTTT | CSVREGWAGFEKLFF
12 | TRBJ1-1 | TRBV10-3 | . | . | TGTGCCATCCGGGGGGGTCACACTGAAGCTTTCTTT | CAIRGGHTEAFF
17 | TRBJ2-2 | TRBV25-1 | few | . | TGTGCCAGCAGTGAGGCCATCAGGGGTGCGAACACCGGGGAGCTGTTTTTT | CASSEAIRGANTGELFF
15 | TRBJ1-2 | TRBV3-1/TRBV3-2 | once | . | TGTGCCAGCAGCCCCATGCCCCACGGTACCTATGGCTACACCTTC | CASSPMPHGTYGYTF
16 | TRBJ2-1 | TRBV5-1 | . | TRBD2 | TGCGCCAGCAGCAGGGGCCTAGCGGGAGGGTACAATGAGCAGTTCTTC | CASSRGLAGGYNEQFF
15 | TRBJ1-1 | TRBV13 | . | TRBD1 | TGTGCCAGCAGCCGCCGGGACAGGCTGAACACTGAAGCTTTCTTT | CASSRRDRLNTEAFF
13 | TRBJ1-5 | TRBV10-2 | . | TRBD1 | TGCGCCAGCTCGGGACAGAGTGATCAGCCCCAGCATTTT | CASSGQSDQPQHF
16 | TRBJ2-1 | TRBV6-1 | few | TRBD2 | TGTGCCAGCAGTGAAAAGGCGGGAGGGATTTACAATGAGCAGTTCTTC | CASSEKAGGIYNEQFF